Shown below are 15 T cell receptor beta chains from a single sample sequenced in a study of blood T cell repertoires in COVID-19. Measured with immunoSEQ multiplex PCR; TCRdb has only the in-frame clones, and not every one. The sample has under 350,000 clones; about nine tenths are singletons. Sequenced: PBMCs or T cells enriched from blood (not recorded which). The source is a woman between 40 and 55 years old who had recovered from COVID-19.

This chain joins TRBV27 and TRBJ2-3; weak D call: TRBD2 (6 bases). Trimming stripped 0 bases from V and 3 bases from J, with 10 bases between. Per the germline V gene, CDR1 is MNHEY and CDR2 is SMNVEV (reference sequence). The CDR3 contains 15 residues. In nucleotides, the CDR3 is TGTGCCAGCAGTTTATCGCCCCGGGGGACAGATACGCAGTATTTT. Its protein product is CASSLSPRGTDTQYF.

V usage is TRBV10-3 and J usage is TRBJ2-7, with TRBD1 matching 7 bases. CDR3 length: 18 residues. Trimming removed 4 bases from V and 0 bases from J; junction bases left unmatched: 15. Germline CDR1 is ENHRY and CDR2 is SYGVKD. The CDR3 spells CAISGRDSPYPSSYEQYF. CDR3 in DNA: TGTGCCATCAGTGGCCGGGACAGTCCATACCCTAGCTCCTACGAGCAGTACTTC.

Remarks on this clone: Within the sample, other DNA sequences also encode this same CDR3. The chain couples TRBV3-1 (or the pseudogene TRBV3-2) to TRBJ1-1, with TRBD1 as a possible D gene (6 bases). Germline V lookup: CDR1 LGHDT, CDR2 YNNKEL (reference sequence). This CDR3 is 14 amino acids long. Trimming cost V 6 bases and J 0 bases, with 11 bases left between them. The CDR3 DNA sequence: TGTGCCAGCAGACACCAGGGGCTGAACACTGAAGCTTTCTTT. Its protein is CASRHQGLNTEAFF.

The chain joins TRBV12-5 to TRBJ1-1; D unclear. The V end lost 5 bases, the J end lost 5 bases, and 24 bases lay between the germline ends. The CDR3 spans 17 residues. Germline-derived CDR1 and CDR2 are LGHNT and FRNRAP. As DNA, the CDR3 is TGTGCTAGTGGTCCCTACAGTATTTACGGGGTGTTGACTGAAGCTTTCTTT. It yields the protein CASGPYSIYGVLTEAFF.

V is TRBV3-1 (or the pseudogene TRBV3-2) and J is TRBJ1-2; 9 bases fit TRBD1. CDR1 and CDR2 (germline): LGHDT, YNNKEL (reference sequence). This CDR3 is 14 amino acids long. Trimming at V came to 3 bases and at J to 7 bases, leaving 6 bases not matched to a gene. The CDR3 sequence: CASSHRGQGSGYTF. CDR3 in DNA: TGTGCCAGCAGCCATAGGGGACAGGGAAGTGGCTACACCTTC.

The rearrangement joins TRBV5-1 to TRBJ1-2; no clear D gene. Germline CDR1 SGHRS, CDR2 YFSETQ. The V end lost 2 bases, the J end lost 4 bases, and 15 bases lay between the germline ends. The CDR3 contains 15 residues. The CDR3 protein is CASSLDGGSGYGYTF. Here the CDR3 DNA reads TGCGCCAGCAGCTTAGATGGCGGCTCGGGCTATGGCTACACCTTC.

The gene calls are TRBV18 and TRBJ2-1; D is unclear. Between the trimmed V and J ends, which lost 1 base and 4 bases, there was a span of 8 bases. The CDR3 covers 14 residues. CDR1 and CDR2 from the germline V gene are KGHSH and LQKENI. The CDR3 reads CASSPLMEYNEQFF. The CDR3 DNA follows: TGTGCCAGCTCACCACTCATGGAGTACAATGAGCAGTTCTTC.

V and J are TRBV5-4 and TRBJ2-1, with 10 bases that match TRBD2. V gave up 2 bases and J gave up 2 bases; unmatched junction bases: 1. This CDR3 region has 15 residues. In germline, CDR1 is SGHNT, CDR2 YYREEE (reference sequence). This chain's CDR3 is CASSFSGGAYNEQFF. CDR3 nucleotides: TGTGCCAGCAGCTTCAGCGGGGGGGCCTACAATGAGCAGTTCTTC.

V and J are TRBV3-1 (or the pseudogene TRBV3-2) and TRBJ2-1; the D gene is possibly TRBD2 (5 bases). V lost 4 bases to trimming and J lost 1 base, with 11 bases between them. This CDR3 contains 15 residues. The V gene's germline CDR1 is LGHDT and CDR2 YNNKEL (reference sequence). CDR3 sequence reads: CASSPPGVSYNEQFF. In DNA, the CDR3 is TGTGCCAGCAGCCCCCCCGGGGTGTCCTACAATGAGCAGTTCTTC.

The rearrangement joins TRBV7-3 to TRBJ2-2, with D hard to call. The CDR3 runs to 12 residues. Trimming took 5 bases from V and 6 from J, leaving 7 bases between them. Germline V gene sequence: CDR1 SGHTA, CDR2 FQGTGA. The CDR3 coding sequence is TGTGCCAGCAGCACACCGTCCGGGGAGCTGTTTTTT. Protein product: CASSTPSGELFF. Full variable domain (missing parts from reference TRBV7-3 and TRBJ2-2): GAGVSQTPSNKVTEKGKYVELRCDPISGHTALYWYRQSLGQGPEFLIYFQGTGAADDSGLPNDRFFAVRPEGSVSTLKIQRTERGDSAVYLCASSTPSGELFFGEGSRLTVL.

V usage is TRBV5-1 and J usage is TRBJ2-2, with unresolved D. This CDR3 spans 16 amino acids. Trimming took off 1 base at V and 4 bases at J, with 14 bases between the two ends. Germline V gene data show CDR1 as SGHRS and CDR2 as YFSETQ. The CDR3 region has the DNA TGCGCCAGCAGCTTGACTGTGATATCGGGCACCGGGGAGCTGTTTTTT. Protein: CASSLTVISGTGELFF.

This clone has just one count. The chain combines TRBV18 with TRBJ2-7; 7 bases match TRBD1. The CDR3 loop spans 15 amino acids. The V segment lost 4 bases and the J segment 2 bases; nucleotides outside the gene matches: 8. The V gene's germline CDR1 is KGHSH and CDR2 LQKENI. The DNA for the CDR3 is TGTGCCAGCTCACTTGACCGGACAGGTGCCTACGAGCAGTACTTC. Translated: CASSLDRTGAYEQYF. Based on the CDR3 plus reference TRBV18 and TRBJ2-7, the full variable domain is NAGVMQNPRHLVRRRGQEARLRCSPMKGHSHVYWYRQLPEEGLKFMVYLQKENIIDESGMPKERFSAEFPKEGPSILRIQQVVRGDSAAYFCASSLDRTGAYEQYFGPGTRLTVT.

The J gene is TRBJ1-1, the V gene TRBV23-1; no clear D gene. TRBV23-1 is known as an ORF, though its function is uncertain. This CDR3 is 19 amino acids long. Trimming took 0 bases from V and 0 from J, leaving 20 bases between them. CDR3 sequence reads: CASSQSEPLARGLNTEAFF. The CDR3 region has the DNA TGCGCCAGCAGTCAATCCGAGCCCCTCGCAAGAGGGTTGAACACTGAAGCTTTCTTT.

Written as DNA, the CDR3 is TGCGCCAGCAGCCAAGATTGGGGAGCGGGGACTGAAGCTTTCTTT. Its translation: CASSQDWGAGTEAFF. The chain employs TRBV4-3 and TRBJ1-1; D is unresolved. The CDR3 is 15 amino acids. Trimming removed 0 bases from V and 5 bases from J, with 13 bases in between. Germline V lookup: CDR1 LGHNA, CDR2 YSLEER.

The chain's CDR3 is CASSVGRGQQPQHF. The CDR3 region has the DNA TGTGCCAGCAGTGTCGGGAGGGGTCAGCAGCCCCAGCATTTT. The V and J genes are TRBV2 and TRBJ1-5; TRBD1 might be the D (5 bases). This CDR3 has 14 amino acids. V was cut by 4 bases and J by 7 bases, with 14 bases left in between. Germline loops: CDR1 SNHLY, CDR2 FYNNEI.